Listed here are 32 T cell receptor beta chains from one sample, sequenced in a study of T cells in women clearing cervical HPV infection. Produced via immunoSEQ multiplex PCR; TCRdb's table is partial and in-frame only. Recorded for this sample: 45,000 to 55,000 clones. Sequencing was performed on blood buffy coat. These receptors were taken from a woman between 18 and 75 years old with a cervical HPV16 infection that either progressed to CIN3+ or cleared (not recorded which).

Turning to this clone: The read halts 3 residues ahead of the CDR3 end, with the missing end drawn from the germline J gene. The chain recombines TRBV9 with TRBJ2-7; tentative D call: TRBD1 (6 bases). The V gene lost 2 bases and the J gene lost 3 bases, with 15 bases spanning the gap. The CDR3 is 15 amino acids. Germline CDR1 is SGDLS and CDR2 is YYNGEE. CDR3 DNA (partial): TGTGCCAGCAGCGTCGGACCCGGACAGATCTACGAG. This gives the protein CASSVGPGQIYE. The full CDR3 reads CASSVGPGQIYEQYF.

With respect to this clone: The observed sequence ends 3 residues before the CDR3 terminus, with the missing tail filled in from the germline J gene. The chain combines TRBV2 with TRBJ2-7, with D possibly matching TRBD1 (7 bases). CDR1 is SNHLY and CDR2 is FYNNEI in the germline V gene. Trimming left V 6 bases short and J 3 bases short, with 15 bases between. The length of the CDR3 is 14 residues. The CDR3 is CASSRSRGDYEQYF. CDR3 DNA, as far as it was read: TGTGCCAGCAGCAGATCCAGGGGGGACTACGAG.

In the case of this clone: The read terminates 3 residues before the CDR3 end, so the remaining end is supplied by the germline J gene. The chain is built from TRBV7-8 and TRBJ2-7; 8 bases are shared with TRBD1. Trimming cost V 5 bases and J 4 bases; bases outside gene matches: 7. The CDR3 totals 14 residues. Per germline, CDR1 SGHVS and CDR2 FQNEAQ. CDR3 bases read: TGTGCCAGCAGCGTCCCGGGACAGGCTTACGAG. As protein: CASSVPGQAYE. The entire CDR3 sequence reads CASSVPGQAYEQYF.

Note on this clone: From the germline J gene comes the end of the CDR3, since the read stops 3 residues before it. The V call is TRBV7-9, the J call TRBJ2-7, with 8 bases matching TRBD1. After removal of 5 bases from V and 6 bases from J, the junction contained 6 bases not matched to a gene. Germline CDR1 reads SEHNR; CDR2 reads FQNEAQ (reference sequence). This CDR3 spans 13 amino acids. This chain's CDR3 is CASSPLTGGEQYF. CDR3 bases read: TGTGCCAGCAGCCCCCTTACAGGGGGCGAG.

With respect to this clone: Read sequence stops 3 residues before the CDR3 end, and the germline J gene provides the missing end. The chain uses TRBV7-9 and TRBJ2-2, with D possibly being TRBD1 (5 bases). V was trimmed by 2 bases and J by 4 bases, leaving 8 bases between them. Germline CDR1 and CDR2: SEHNR and FQNEAQ (reference sequence). This CDR3 is 14 amino acids long. The chain's CDR3 is CASSLSRVTGELFF. The CDR3 DNA, read in part, is TGTGCCAGCAGCTTATCCAGGGTCACCGGGGAG.

For this clone: The CDR3 extends 3 residues past the end of the read, so its final part is completed from the germline J gene. V is TRBV7-9 and J is TRBJ1-4; 8 bases agree with TRBD1. Germline V gene sequence: CDR1 SEHNR, CDR2 FQNEAQ (reference sequence). CDR3 length equals 14 residues. Germline trimming cut 6 bases from V and 5 bases from J; bases unmatched to any gene: 5. CDR3 DNA (partial): TGTGCCAGCAGAGAGGACAGGGACAATGAAAAA. Its protein is CASREDRDNEK. The whole CDR3 sequence is CASREDRDNEKLFF.

As regards this clone: The observed sequence ends 3 residues before the CDR3 terminus, with the missing tail filled in from the germline J gene. The rearrangement links TRBV12-3 or TRBV12-4 to TRBJ2-5; the D is unclear. Between the trimmed V and J ends, which lost 8 bases and 2 bases, there was a span of 15 bases. The CDR3 is 14 amino acids. The part of the CDR3 DNA that was read is TGTGCCAGCTCTAAATTACGCAAGCAAGAGACC. It yields the protein CASSKLRKQET. The complete CDR3 sequence is CASSKLRKQETQYF.

Comment on this clone: At one of its ends the junction is not consistent with the germline gene, which may arise from a read error. The CDR3 extends 3 residues past the end of the read, so its final part is completed from the germline J gene. The gene calls are TRBV4-2 and TRBJ2-2; TRBD2 agrees at 9 bases. Germline CDR1 and CDR2: LGHNA and YNFKEQ. The CDR3 consists of 16 residues. The chain's CDR3 is CASSQRSGGTTGELFF. CDR3 DNA, as far as it was read: TGCGCCAGCAGCCAAAGGAGCGGGGGGACCACCGGGGAG.

In the case of this clone: The sequenced fragment ends 3 residues before the CDR3 boundary, so the rest is inferred from the germline J gene. The chain employs TRBV19 and TRBJ2-2, with unresolved D. Trimming took off 7 bases at V and 0 bases at J, with 9 bases between the two ends. Germline V gene sequence: CDR1 LNHDA, CDR2 SQIVND (reference sequence). CDR3 length equals 14 residues. Partial CDR3 DNA: TGTGCCAGTAAGGCCGCGGCGAACACCGGGGAG. This translates into CASKAAANTGE. Given in full, the CDR3 is CASKAAANTGELFF.

For this clone: The CDR3 end falls 3 residues outside the read, so it is completed with the germline J gene. This chain connects TRBV28 to TRBJ1-1, with 9 bases that match TRBD1. The CDR3 is 16 amino acids. CDR1 is MDHEN, CDR2 SYDVKM, per germline. V was clipped by 5 bases and J by 4 bases; unmatched bases: 11. CDR3 DNA (partial): TGTGCCAGCAGTCCCCCGGGACAGGGCCAGGGCACTGAA. The encoded protein is CASSPPGQGQGTE. The CDR3, in full, reads CASSPPGQGQGTEAFF.

Note on this clone: The sequenced fragment ends 3 residues before the CDR3 boundary, so the rest is inferred from the germline J gene. The chain carries TRBV2 and TRBJ1-2, with D perhaps matching TRBD1 (5 bases). Germline V lookup: CDR1 SNHLY, CDR2 FYNNEI. CDR3 length equals 15 residues. The part of the CDR3 DNA that was read is TGTGCCAGCAGTGAAGATATGGGGGGAAACGAGGGC. Translated, it gives CASSEDMGGNEG. The full-length CDR3 reads as CASSEDMGGNEGYTF.

On this clone: The read is 3 residues too short to cover the CDR3 end, so that end is filled in from the germline J gene. V and J are TRBV19 and TRBJ1-5; maybe TRBD1 (5 bases). CDR1 and CDR2 from the germline V gene are LNHDA and SQIVND (reference sequence). The CDR3 sequence is 15 residues long. Between the trimmed V and J ends, which lost 2 bases and 4 bases, there was a span of 12 bases. The CDR3 reads CASSIHRSGNQPQHF. The covered CDR3 bases are TGTGCCAGTAGTATACATCGTTCAGGGAATCAGCCC.

Points on this clone: The CDR3 goes on 3 residues after the read ends, and that part is filled in from the germline J gene. This chain joins TRBV5-4 and TRBJ2-3; 7 positions match TRBD2. The CDR3 covers 16 residues. CDR1 SGHNT and CDR2 YYREEE come from the germline V gene (reference sequence). The V and J ends lost 0 bases and 2 bases, in that order; junction bases with no gene match: 6. This chain's CDR3 is CASSLDVGTITDTQYF. The sequenced part of the CDR3 DNA is TGTGCCAGCAGCTTGGACGTAGGGACTATCACAGATACG.

Concerning this clone: Read coverage stops 3 residues before the CDR3 terminus; the germline J gene supplies the remainder. The chain couples TRBV20-1 to TRBJ2-1; TRBD2 matches at 11 bases. The CDR3 runs to 14 residues. Germline CDR1 is DFQATT and CDR2 is SNEGSKA (reference sequence). Trimming cost V 5 bases and J 6 bases; bases outside gene matches: 6. The CDR3 reads CSADGLAGFNEQFF. The DNA read from the CDR3 is TGCAGTGCTGATGGACTAGCGGGTTTCAATGAG.

Comment on this clone: The CDR3 end falls 3 residues outside the read, so it is completed with the germline J gene. The V and J genes are TRBV11-2 and TRBJ2-3; 8 bases align to TRBD2. The V gene end was trimmed by 5 bases and the J gene end by 3 bases; junction bases not matched to a gene: 4. Germline values: CDR1 SGHAT, CDR2 FQNNGV. The CDR3 totals 14 residues. CDR3 residues: CASSPGTRTDTQYF. The CDR3 DNA, read in part, is TGTGCCAGCAGCCCGGGGACTAGAACAGATACG.

For this clone: The CDR3 extends 3 residues past the end of the read, so its final part is completed from the germline J gene. The rearrangement joins TRBV5-1 to TRBJ2-3; D is unclear. V lost 6 bases and J lost 0, with 11 bases in between. The germline V gene has CDR1 SGHRS and CDR2 YFSETQ. CDR3 size: 14 residues. The CDR3: CASIGAASTDTQYF. The CDR3 bases that were read are TGCGCCAGCATCGGTGCGGCTAGCACAGATACG.

About this clone: The CDR3 is cut off 3 residues early in the read; its end comes from the germline J gene. This rearrangement joins TRBV29-1 to TRBJ1-1, with 7 bases fitting TRBD1. The CDR3 is 15 amino acids. Trimming removed 2 bases from V and 4 bases from J; junction bases left unmatched: 10. In germline, CDR1 is SQVTM, CDR2 ANQGSEA. The CDR3 is CSVEIWNRGGTEAFF. The sequenced part of the CDR3 DNA is TGCAGCGTTGAAATTTGGAACAGGGGTGGCACTGAA. Based on the CDR3 plus reference TRBV29-1 and TRBJ1-1, the full variable domain is SAVISQKPSRDICQRGTSLTIQCQVDSQVTMMFWYRQQPGQSLTLIATANQGSEATYESGFVIDKFPISRPNLTFSTLTVSNMSPEDSSIYLCSVEIWNRGGTEAFFGQGTRLTVV.

Note on this clone: The read comes to an end 3 residues before the CDR3 does, leaving the germline J gene to fill in the end. The J gene is TRBJ1-2, the V gene TRBV9; TRBD1 agrees at 7 bases. Looked up from germline, CDR1 is SGDLS and CDR2 is YYNGEE. The CDR3 consists of 13 residues. The J segment lost 4 bases and the V segment lost 7 bases, leaving 7 bases of the junction unmatched. CDR3 region: CASADREAYGYTF. CDR3 bases read: TGTGCCAGCGCCGACAGGGAGGCCTATGGC.

Turning to this clone: The read ends 3 residues early relative to the CDR3; the germline J gene fills the gap. V is TRBV19 and J is TRBJ2-1; 10 positions agree with TRBD2. J lost 9 bases, V lost 6 bases, and 5 bases had no gene match. Germline CDR1 LNHDA, CDR2 SQIVND (reference sequence). CDR3 length equals 13 residues. The DNA read from the CDR3 is TGTGCCAGTAGGAGATGGACTAGCGGTGAG. This translates into CASRRWTSGE. The full CDR3 reads CASRRWTSGEQFF.

Details on this clone: Read sequence stops 3 residues before the CDR3 end, and the germline J gene provides the missing end. The V and J genes are TRBV7-2 and TRBJ2-1, with no clear D. Between the trimmed V and J ends, which lost 10 bases and 8 bases, there was a span of 12 bases. The CDR3 spans 11 residues. The germline CDR1 and CDR2 sequences are SGHTA and FQGNSA. CDR3 sequence reads: CATLLVDEQFF. The CDR3 bases that were read are TGTGCCACCCTCCTTGTCGATGAG.

Note on this clone: Coverage ceases 3 residues before the CDR3 finishes, and the germline J gene fills in the end. The rearrangement links TRBV20-1 to TRBJ2-5; D call uncertain. The V gene's germline CDR1 is DFQATT and CDR2 SNEGSKA (reference sequence). Trimming stripped 0 bases from V and 4 bases from J, with 9 bases between. CDR3 length: 13 amino acids. This chain's CDR3 is CSARDLLIETQYF. The CDR3 DNA, read in part, is TGCAGTGCTAGAGATCTACTCATAGAGACC.

The CDR3 protein is CASSLVPGSEGLNNSPLHF. The part of the CDR3 DNA that was read is TGCGCCAGCAGCTTGGTGCCGGGGTCTGAGGGTCTTAATAATTCACCC. The V gene is TRBV5-1, the J gene TRBJ1-6, with D unclear. From the germline J gene comes the end of the CDR3, since the read stops 3 residues before it. The germline gives CDR1 SGHRS, CDR2 YFSETQ. This CDR3 contains 19 residues. Trimming pared 0 bases from V and 5 bases from J, leaving 21 bases between.

In the case of this clone: Sequence at one end of the junction differs from germline and may be a read error. Read coverage stops 3 residues before the CDR3 terminus; the germline J gene supplies the remainder. The chain is built from TRBV29-1 and TRBJ1-1; D perhaps matches TRBD1 (5 bases). CDR3 length equals 10 residues. Germline lookup yields CDR1 SQVTM and CDR2 ANQGSEA. The covered CDR3 bases are TGCAGCGTTAAAGACAGTGAA. Translated: CSVKDSE. The CDR3 as a whole reads CSVKDSEAFF.

Comment on this clone: The DNA ends 3 residues before the CDR3 does, and the rest of the CDR3 is filled in from the germline J gene. The V and J genes are TRBV7-3 and TRBJ2-1; TRBD2 aligns across 8 bases. V lost 5 bases to trimming and J lost 4 bases; unmatched junction nucleotides: 7. The CDR3 totals 15 residues. Germline V gene data show CDR1 as SGHTA and CDR2 as FQGTGA. The covered CDR3 bases are TGTGCCAGCAGCAATCTAGCGGGCGCGTACAATGAG. Amino acid sequence: CASSNLAGAYNE. The whole CDR3 protein reads CASSNLAGAYNEQFF.

Regarding this clone: Read sequence stops 3 residues before the CDR3 end, and the germline J gene provides the missing end. The rearrangement joins TRBV7-6 to TRBJ1-6; D unclear. The CDR3 runs 18 residues. Germline V lookup: CDR1 SGHVS, CDR2 FNYEAQ. V gave up 0 bases and J gave up 0 bases, with 12 bases separating them. Partial CDR3 DNA: TGTGCCAGCAGCTTAGCGGAGACTCCAAGCTCCTATAATTCACCC. It translates to CASSLAETPSSYNSP. The entire CDR3 protein reads CASSLAETPSSYNSPLHF. Complete variable domain (other parts from reference TRBV7-6 and TRBJ1-6): GAGVSQSPRYKVTKRGQDVALRCDPISGHVSLYWYRQALGQGPEFLTYFNYEAQQDKSGLPNDRFSAERPEGSISTLTIQRTEQRDSAMYRCASSLAETPSSYNSPLHFGNGTRLTVT.

In the case of this clone: Read data end 3 residues before the CDR3 end; the end is taken from the germline J gene. The chain links TRBV19 to TRBJ1-2; 8 positions match TRBD1. Germline CDR1 and CDR2: LNHDA and SQIVND (reference sequence). J was trimmed by 6 bases and V by 3 bases; bases with no gene match: 15. This CDR3 region has 17 residues. This CDR3 reads CASSMSSGGVIGDGYTF. The CDR3 DNA, read in part, is TGTGCCAGTAGTATGTCGTCAGGGGGCGTTATCGGGGATGGC.

Points on this clone: The CDR3 end falls 3 residues outside the read, so it is completed with the germline J gene. V is TRBV5-1 and J is TRBJ1-3; D is unresolved. Germline CDR1 is SGHRS and CDR2 is YFSETQ. V was cut by 4 bases and J by 0 bases, with 8 bases left in between. The length of the CDR3 is 14 residues. The part of the CDR3 DNA that was read is TGCGCCAGCAGCCTTAGCGACTCTGGAAACACC. Encoded protein: CASSLSDSGNT. The complete CDR3 reads CASSLSDSGNTIYF.

As regards this clone: Read data end 3 residues before the CDR3 end; the end is taken from the germline J gene. The chain is built from TRBV5-1 and TRBJ1-6; a possible D gene is TRBD1 (6 bases). From germline, CDR1 is SGHRS and CDR2 YFSETQ. The CDR3 runs to 14 residues. The germline V and J ends were trimmed by 5 bases and 5 bases, with 11 bases remaining between them. The CDR3 protein is CASRGGTNNSPLHF. CDR3 DNA, as far as it was read: TGCGCCAGCAGGGGCGGGACAAATAATTCACCC.

CDR3 region: CASSIDPGQRNTEAFF. The CDR3 bases that were read are TGTGCCAGTAGTATAGACCCCGGACAGAGGAACACTGAA. The V call is TRBV19, the J call TRBJ1-1, with a possible D match to TRBD1 (6 bases). The DNA ends 3 residues before the CDR3 does, and the rest of the CDR3 is filled in from the germline J gene. The CDR3 covers 16 residues. Germline V gene sequence: CDR1 LNHDA, CDR2 SQIVND (reference sequence). V lost 0 bases and J 1 base, leaving 12 bases between the germline ends. Looking up the rest from reference TRBV19 and TRBJ1-1 gives the full variable domain: DGGITQSPKYLFRKEGQNVTLSCEQNLNHDAMYWYRQDPGQGLRLIYYSQIVNDFQKGDIAEGYSVSREKKESFPLTVTSAQKNPTAFYLCASSIDPGQRNTEAFFGQGTRLTVV.

A remark on this clone: The missing CDR3 end, 3 residues past where the read stops, is filled in from the germline J gene. This sequence joins TRBV10-1 and TRBJ2-1, with D maybe TRBD1 (5 bases). Germline V gene lookup returns CDR1 WNHNN and CDR2 SYGVQD (reference sequence). The CDR3 spans 13 residues. The V end lost 6 bases, the J end lost 2 bases, and 8 bases lay between the germline ends. The CDR3 region is CASSEQAYNEQFF. The covered CDR3 bases are TGCGCCAGCAGCGAACAGGCCTACAATGAG.

About this clone itself: The read ends 3 residues early relative to the CDR3; the germline J gene fills the gap. The chain couples TRBV2 to TRBJ2-3; 12 nucleotides line up with TRBD1. The CDR3 extends over 16 amino acids. V lost 4 bases, J lost 5 bases, and 7 bases stayed unmatched. CDR1 is SNHLY and CDR2 is FYNNEI in the germline V gene. The DNA read from the CDR3 is TGTGCCAGCAGTGGCACCGGGACAGGGGGCGAAGATACG. Its protein product is CASSGTGTGGEDT. The entire CDR3 is CASSGTGTGGEDTQYF.

In regard to this clone: The read is 3 residues too short to cover the CDR3 end, so that end is filled in from the germline J gene. The J gene is TRBJ2-7, the V gene TRBV20-1; D not certain. The CDR3 has 14 residues. Germline V CDR1 and CDR2: DFQATT, SNEGSKA (reference sequence). Between the trimmed V and J ends, which lost 0 bases and 3 bases, there was a span of 12 bases. CDR3 bases read: TGCAGTGCTAGAGATCGCGGCAGATTCTACGAG. It specifies CSARDRGRFYE. The entire CDR3 sequence reads CSARDRGRFYEQYF.